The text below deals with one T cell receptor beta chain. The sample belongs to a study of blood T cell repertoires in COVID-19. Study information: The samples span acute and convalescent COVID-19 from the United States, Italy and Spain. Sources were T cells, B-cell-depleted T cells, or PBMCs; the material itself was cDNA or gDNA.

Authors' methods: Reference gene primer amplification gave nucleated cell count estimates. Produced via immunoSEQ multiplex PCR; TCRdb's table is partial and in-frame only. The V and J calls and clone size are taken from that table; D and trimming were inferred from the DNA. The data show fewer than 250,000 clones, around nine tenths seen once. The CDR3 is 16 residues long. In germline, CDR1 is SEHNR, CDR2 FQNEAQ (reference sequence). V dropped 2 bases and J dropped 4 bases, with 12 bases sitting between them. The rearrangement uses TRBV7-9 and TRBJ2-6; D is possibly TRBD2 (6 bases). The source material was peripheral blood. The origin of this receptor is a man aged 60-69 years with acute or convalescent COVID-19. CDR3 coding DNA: TGTGCCAGCAGCTTACTAGCGACATACGGGGCCAACGTCCTGACTTTC. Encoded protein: CASSLLATYGANVLTF.